These 3 T cell receptor beta chains were sequenced from one sample in a study of T cells after yellow fever vaccination. TCRdb redid the calling of the 5' RACE reads with MiXCR, one entry per CDR3 protein. The sample includes roughly 68,000 distinct CDR3 sequences, approximately 7% seen only once; the top ten take roughly 35%. Source: CD8+ T cells sorted from PBMCs, taken roughly 47 days after the first yellow fever vaccination. Receptor source: a man between 18 and 29 years old who received the YFV17D yellow fever vaccine.

This clonotype was counted between two and nine times. The rearrangement links TRBV4-3 to TRBJ2-7, with D unresolved. V was shortened by 4 bases and J by 3 bases, with 10 bases between the two germline ends. This CDR3 region has 13 residues. Looked up from germline, CDR1 is LGHNA and CDR2 is YSLEER. CDR3 loop: CASSRPANYEQYF. In DNA, the CDR3 is TGCGCCAGCAGCCGCCCTGCCAACTACGAGCAGTACTTC.

There are many counts of this clonotype. V and J are TRBV6-5 and TRBJ2-1; a possible D gene is TRBD2 (5 bases). There are 15 residues in the CDR3. V gave up 5 bases and J gave up 6 bases, with 17 bases separating them. CDR1 MNHEY and CDR2 SVGAGI come from the germline V gene. The CDR3 nucleotides read TGTGCCAGCAGTAACAACGGGGTCCTAACCAATGAGCAGTTCTTC. Translation gives CASSNNGVLTNEQFF.

CDR3 coding DNA: TGTGCCAGCAGCCCGGGACTAGTGAACGAGCAGTACTTC. Protein sequence: CASSPGLVNEQYF. The chain carries TRBV7-9 and TRBJ2-7; 8 bases line up with TRBD2. V shed 5 bases, J shed 5 bases, and the junction held 5 bases outside the gene matches. The CDR3 is made up of 13 amino acids. Germline CDR1 SEHNR, CDR2 FQNEAQ (reference sequence).